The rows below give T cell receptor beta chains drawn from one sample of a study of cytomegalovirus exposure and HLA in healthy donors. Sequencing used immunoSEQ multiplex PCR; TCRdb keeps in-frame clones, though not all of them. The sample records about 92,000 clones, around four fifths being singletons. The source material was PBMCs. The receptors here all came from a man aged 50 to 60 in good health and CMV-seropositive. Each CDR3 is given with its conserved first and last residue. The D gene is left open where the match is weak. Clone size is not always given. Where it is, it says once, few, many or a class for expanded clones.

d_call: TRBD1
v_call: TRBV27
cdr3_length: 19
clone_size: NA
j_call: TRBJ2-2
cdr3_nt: TGTGCCAGCAGTTTACTCTTTGTTGGGGCAGGGGGTGACACCGGGGAGCTGTTTTTT
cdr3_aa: CASSLLFVGAGGDTGELFF

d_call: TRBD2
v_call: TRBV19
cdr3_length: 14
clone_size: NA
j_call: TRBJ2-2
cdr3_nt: TGTGCCAGCCGGAGCGGGGGGGGCACCGGGGAGCTGTTTTTT
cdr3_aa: CASRSGGGTGELFF

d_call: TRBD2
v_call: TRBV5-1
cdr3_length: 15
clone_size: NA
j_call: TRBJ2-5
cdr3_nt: TGCGCCAGCAGCCACCGGACTAGCGGGGGTCAGACCCAGTACTTC
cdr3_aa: CASSHRTSGGQTQYF

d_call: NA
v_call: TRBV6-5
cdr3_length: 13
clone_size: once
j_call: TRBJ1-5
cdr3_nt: TGTGCCACCCAGTTTTACGCGGATCAGCCCCAGCATTTT
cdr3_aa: CATQFYADQPQHF

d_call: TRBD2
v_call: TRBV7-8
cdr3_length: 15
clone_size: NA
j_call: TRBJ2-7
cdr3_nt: TGTGCCAGCAGGCAAGCTAGCGGCAGCTCCTACGAGCAGTACTTC
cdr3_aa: CASRQASGSSYEQYF

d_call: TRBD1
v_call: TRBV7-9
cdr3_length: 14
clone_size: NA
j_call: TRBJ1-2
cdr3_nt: TGTGCCAGCAGCCCCCGGACAGGGTCGGGAGGCTACACCTTC
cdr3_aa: CASSPRTGSGGYTF

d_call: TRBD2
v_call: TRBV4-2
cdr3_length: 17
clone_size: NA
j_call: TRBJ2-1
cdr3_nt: TGTGCCAGCAGCCAGGGTCTAGCGGTGCCGGACTACAATGAGCAGTTCTTC
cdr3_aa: CASSQGLAVPDYNEQFF

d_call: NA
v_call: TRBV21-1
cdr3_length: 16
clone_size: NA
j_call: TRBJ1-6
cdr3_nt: TGTGCCAGCACTACAGGGTCTTCAACCGGGGAATCACCCCTCCACTTT
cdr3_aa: CASTTGSSTGESPLHF

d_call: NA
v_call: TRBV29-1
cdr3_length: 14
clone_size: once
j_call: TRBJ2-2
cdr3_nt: TGCAGCGTTTTCTGGACAGCGAACACCGGGGAGCTGTTTTTT
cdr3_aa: CSVFWTANTGELFF

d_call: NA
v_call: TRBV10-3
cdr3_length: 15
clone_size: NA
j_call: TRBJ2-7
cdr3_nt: TGTGCCATCAGTGAGTCGATCGCTAGCTCCTACGAGCAGTACTTC
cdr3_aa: CAISESIASSYEQYF

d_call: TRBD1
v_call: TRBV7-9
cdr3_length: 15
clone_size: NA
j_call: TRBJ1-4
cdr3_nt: TGTGCCAGCAGCTCAGTGGGACAGGGAGGGGAAAAACTGTTTTTT
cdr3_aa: CASSSVGQGGEKLFF

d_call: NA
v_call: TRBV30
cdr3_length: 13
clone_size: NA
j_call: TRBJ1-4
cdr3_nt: TGTGCCTGGACGTCTCAGGCTAATGAAAAACTGTTTTTT
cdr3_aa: CAWTSQANEKLFF

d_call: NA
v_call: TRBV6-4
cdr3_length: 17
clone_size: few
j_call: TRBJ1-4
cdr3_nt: TGTGCCAGCAGCCATGGGGCAGATTCCGCAACTAATGAAAAACTGTTTTTT
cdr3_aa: CASSHGADSATNEKLFF

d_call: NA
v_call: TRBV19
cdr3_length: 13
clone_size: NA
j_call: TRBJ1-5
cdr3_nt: TGTGCCAGTAGTATAGGAGATTTCCAGCCCCAGCATTTT
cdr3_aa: CASSIGDFQPQHF

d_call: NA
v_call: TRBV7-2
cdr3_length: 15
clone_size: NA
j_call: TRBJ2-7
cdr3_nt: TGTGCCAGCAGCTTAGCGTCGGGCGGGCCCTACGAGCAGTACTTC
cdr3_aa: CASSLASGGPYEQYF

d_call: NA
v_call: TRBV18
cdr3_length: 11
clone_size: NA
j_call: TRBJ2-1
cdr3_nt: TGTGCCAGCTCCCAGACAGGAGAGCAGTTCTTC
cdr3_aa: CASSQTGEQFF

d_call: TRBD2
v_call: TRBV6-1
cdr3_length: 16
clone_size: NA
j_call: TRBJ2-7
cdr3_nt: TGTGCCAGCAGTGAATCCGAGCGGGGGGCCCGGAGCGAGCAGTACTTC
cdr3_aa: CASSESERGARSEQYF

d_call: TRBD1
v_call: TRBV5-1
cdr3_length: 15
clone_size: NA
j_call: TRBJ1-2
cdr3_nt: TGCGCCAGCAGCTTGTTGCTAGGGGGCCCCTATGGCTACACCTTC
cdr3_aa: CASSLLLGGPYGYTF

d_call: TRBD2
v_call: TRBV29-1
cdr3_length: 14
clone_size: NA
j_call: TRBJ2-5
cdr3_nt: TGCAGCGTTGGTAGGACTAGCGTACAAGGGACCCAGTACTTC
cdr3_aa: CSVGRTSVQGTQYF

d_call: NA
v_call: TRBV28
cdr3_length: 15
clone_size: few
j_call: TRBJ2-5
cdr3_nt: TGTGCCAGCAGTTGGTCAGGGGTTAGGCAAGAGACCCAGTACTTC
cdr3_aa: CASSWSGVRQETQYF

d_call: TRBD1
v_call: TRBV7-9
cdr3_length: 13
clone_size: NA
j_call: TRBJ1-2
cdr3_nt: TGTGCCAGCAGCTCAGGGGGCGGCTATGGCTACACCTTC
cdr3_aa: CASSSGGGYGYTF

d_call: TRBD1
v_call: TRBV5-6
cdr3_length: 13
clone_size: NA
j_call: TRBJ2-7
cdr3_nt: TGTGCCAGCAGCATCCGGGACAGCGGCGAGCAGTACTTC
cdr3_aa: CASSIRDSGEQYF

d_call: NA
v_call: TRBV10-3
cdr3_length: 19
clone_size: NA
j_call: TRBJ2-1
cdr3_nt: TGTGCCATCAGTGAAAGAAGGGGCGGAAAAACCTCAGCCGACAATGAGCAGTTCTTC
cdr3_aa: CAISERRGGKTSADNEQFF

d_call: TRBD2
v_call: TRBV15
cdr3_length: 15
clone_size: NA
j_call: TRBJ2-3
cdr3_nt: TGTGCCACCAGCGGCACTAGCGGGGGGGCTGGTACGCAGTATTTT
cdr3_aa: CATSGTSGGAGTQYF

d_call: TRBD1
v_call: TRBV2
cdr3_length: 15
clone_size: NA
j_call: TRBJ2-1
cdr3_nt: TGTGCCAGCAGTGTACAGGGGGGAACCTACAATGAGCAGTTCTTC
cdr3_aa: CASSVQGGTYNEQFF

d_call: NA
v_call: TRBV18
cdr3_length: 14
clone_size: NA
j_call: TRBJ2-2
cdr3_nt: TGTGCCAGCTCACCACCTAGCAACACCGGGGAGCTGTTTTTT
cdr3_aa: CASSPPSNTGELFF

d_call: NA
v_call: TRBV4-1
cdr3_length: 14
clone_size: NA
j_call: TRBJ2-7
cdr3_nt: TGCGCCAGCAGCCTCACGGACAGATCCTACGAGCAGTACTTC
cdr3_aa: CASSLTDRSYEQYF

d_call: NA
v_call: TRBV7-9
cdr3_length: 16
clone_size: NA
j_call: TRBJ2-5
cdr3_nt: TGTGCCAGCAGTCGCAGACGGGAGTACCCCCAAGAGACCCAGTACTTC
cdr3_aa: CASSRRREYPQETQYF

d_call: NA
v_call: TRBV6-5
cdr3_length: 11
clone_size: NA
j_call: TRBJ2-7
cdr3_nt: TGTGCCAGCAGTAATAGTCACGAGCAGTACTTC
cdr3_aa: CASSNSHEQYF

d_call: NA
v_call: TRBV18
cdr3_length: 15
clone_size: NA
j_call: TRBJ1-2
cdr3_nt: TGTGCCAGCTCACATGAACAGAGATTCGCCTATGGCTACACCTTC
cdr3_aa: CASSHEQRFAYGYTF

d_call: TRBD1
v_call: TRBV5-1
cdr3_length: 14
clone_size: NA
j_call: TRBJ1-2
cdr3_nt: TGCGCCAGCAGCTTTGGACAGGATGCTAGTGGCTACACCTTC
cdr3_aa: CASSFGQDASGYTF

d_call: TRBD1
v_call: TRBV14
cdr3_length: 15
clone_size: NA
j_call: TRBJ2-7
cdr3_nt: TGTGCCAGCAGCCACGGGACAGGAAGAGTCGGCGAGCAGTACTTC
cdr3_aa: CASSHGTGRVGEQYF

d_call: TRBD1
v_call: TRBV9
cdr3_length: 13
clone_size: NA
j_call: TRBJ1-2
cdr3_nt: TGTGCCAGCAGCGAGGGACAGAGTTATGGCTACCCCTTC
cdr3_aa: CASSEGQSYGYPF

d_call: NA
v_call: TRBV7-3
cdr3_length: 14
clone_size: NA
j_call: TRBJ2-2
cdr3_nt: TGTGCCAGCAGCTTAGAGCGGGACACCGGGGAGCTGTTTTTT
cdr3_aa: CASSLERDTGELFF

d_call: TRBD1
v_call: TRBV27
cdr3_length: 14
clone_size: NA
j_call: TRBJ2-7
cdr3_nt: TGTGCCAGCAGTTTAGTGACAGGGGGAATCGAGCAGTACTTC
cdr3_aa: CASSLVTGGIEQYF

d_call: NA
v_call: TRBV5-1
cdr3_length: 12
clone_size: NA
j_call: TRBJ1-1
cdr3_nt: TGCGCCAGCAGCTTGGAAGGGGCTGAAGCTTTCTTT
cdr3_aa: CASSLEGAEAFF

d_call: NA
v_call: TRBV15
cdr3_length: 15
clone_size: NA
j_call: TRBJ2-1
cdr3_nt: TGTGCCACCAGCAGAGATCCCGGGGTGGGCAATGAGCAGTTCTTC
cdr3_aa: CATSRDPGVGNEQFF

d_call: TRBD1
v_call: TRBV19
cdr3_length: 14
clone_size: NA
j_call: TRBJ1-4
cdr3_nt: TGTGCCAGTAGTTGGGGACAGTTTAATGAAAAACTGTTTTTT
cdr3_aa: CASSWGQFNEKLFF

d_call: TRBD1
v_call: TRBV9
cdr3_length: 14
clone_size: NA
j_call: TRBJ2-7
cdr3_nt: TGTGCCAGCAGCGCACAGACAGGGAACTACGAGCAGTACTTC
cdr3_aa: CASSAQTGNYEQYF

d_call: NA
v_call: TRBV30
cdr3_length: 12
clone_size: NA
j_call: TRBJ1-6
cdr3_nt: TGTGCCTGGAGAGGACGGGGGACTCCGGTCCACTTT
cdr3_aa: CAWRGRGTPVHF

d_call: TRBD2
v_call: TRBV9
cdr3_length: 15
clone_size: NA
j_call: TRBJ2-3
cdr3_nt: TGTGCCAGCAGCGTCGCTAGCGGTGGTCTGGATACGCAGTATTTT
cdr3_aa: CASSVASGGLDTQYF

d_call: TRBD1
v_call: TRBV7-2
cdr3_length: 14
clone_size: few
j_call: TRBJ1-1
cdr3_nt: TGTGCCAGCAGCCCCCAGGGGGCGCATACTGAAGCTTTCTTT
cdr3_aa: CASSPQGAHTEAFF

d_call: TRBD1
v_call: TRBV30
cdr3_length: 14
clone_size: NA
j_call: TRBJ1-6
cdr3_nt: TGTGCCTGTAAGGGGCGACAGGGTAAGTCACCCCTCAACTTT
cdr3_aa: CACKGRQGKSPLNF

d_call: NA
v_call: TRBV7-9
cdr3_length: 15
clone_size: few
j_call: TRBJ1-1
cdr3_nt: TGTGCCAGCAGCTTAGGTCGGGAGCCGAACACTGAAGCTTTCTTT
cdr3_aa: CASSLGREPNTEAFF

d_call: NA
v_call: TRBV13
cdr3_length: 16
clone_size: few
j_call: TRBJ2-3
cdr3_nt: TGTGCCAGCAGCCCAAGGTCTAGCGACAGCACAGATACGCAGTATTTT
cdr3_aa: CASSPRSSDSTDTQYF

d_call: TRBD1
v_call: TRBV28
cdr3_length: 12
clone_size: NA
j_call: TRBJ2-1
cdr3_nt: TGTGCCAGCAGTTTAGGGGGACAGGAGCAGTTCTTC
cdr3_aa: CASSLGGQEQFF

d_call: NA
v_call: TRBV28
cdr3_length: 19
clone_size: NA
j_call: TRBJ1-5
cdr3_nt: TGTGCCAGCAGTTCGACGTACCCCCCGAAGGGGATAGGGAATCAGCCCCAGCATTTT
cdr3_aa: CASSSTYPPKGIGNQPQHF

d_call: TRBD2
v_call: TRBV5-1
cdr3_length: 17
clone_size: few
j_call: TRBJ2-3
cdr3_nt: TGCGCCAGCAGCAGGGGCGCGCGCGGGGGAGGCAGAGATACGCAGTATTTT
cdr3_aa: CASSRGARGGGRDTQYF

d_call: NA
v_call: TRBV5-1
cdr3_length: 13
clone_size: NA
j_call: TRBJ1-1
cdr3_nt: TGCGCCAGCAGCTTGGAAGGGGTCGCTGAAGCTTTCTTT
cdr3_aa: CASSLEGVAEAFF